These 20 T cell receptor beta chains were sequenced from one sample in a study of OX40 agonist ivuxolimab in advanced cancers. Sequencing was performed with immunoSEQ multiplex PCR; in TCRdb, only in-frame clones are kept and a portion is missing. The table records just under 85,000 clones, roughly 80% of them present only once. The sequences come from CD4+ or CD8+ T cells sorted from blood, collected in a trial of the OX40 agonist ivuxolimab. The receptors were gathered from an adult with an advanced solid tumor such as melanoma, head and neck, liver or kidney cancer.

CDR3 bases: TGTGCCAGCAGCCGGGACAGGACATCAGGTGAGCAGTTCTTC. It encodes CASSRDRTSGEQFF. V usage is TRBV2 and J usage is TRBJ2-1; 8 nucleotides align to TRBD1. Trimming at V came to 6 bases and at J to 9 bases, leaving 10 bases not matched to a gene. The CDR3 runs 14 residues. Germline loops: CDR1 SNHLY, CDR2 FYNNEI. The variable domain in full, completed from reference TRBV2 and TRBJ2-1, reads EPEVTQTPSHQVTQMGQEVILRCVPISNHLYFYWYRQILGQKVEFLVSFYNNEISEKSEIFDDQFSVERPDGSNFTLKIRSTKLEDSAMYFCASSRDRTSGEQFFGPGTRLTVL.

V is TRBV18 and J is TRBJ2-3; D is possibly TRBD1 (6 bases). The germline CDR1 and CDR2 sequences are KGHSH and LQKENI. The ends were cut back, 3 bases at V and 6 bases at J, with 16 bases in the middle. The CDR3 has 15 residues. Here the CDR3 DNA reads TGTGCCAGCTCACCCCCTACCGGGCAGGGGGATACGCAGTATTTT. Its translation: CASSPPTGQGDTQYF.

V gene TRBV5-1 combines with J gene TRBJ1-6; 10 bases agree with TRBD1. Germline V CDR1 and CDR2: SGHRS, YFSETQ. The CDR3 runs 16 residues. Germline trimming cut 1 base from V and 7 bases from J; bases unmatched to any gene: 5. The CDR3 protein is CASSLTGTGANSPLHF. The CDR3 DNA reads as TGCGCCAGCAGCTTGACCGGGACAGGGGCAAATTCACCCCTCCACTTT.

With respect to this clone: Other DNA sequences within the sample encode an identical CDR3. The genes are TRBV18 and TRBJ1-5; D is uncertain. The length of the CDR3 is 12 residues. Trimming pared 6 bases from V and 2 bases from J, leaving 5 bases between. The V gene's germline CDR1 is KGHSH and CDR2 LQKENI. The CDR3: CASSDGNQPQHF. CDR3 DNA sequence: TGTGCCAGCTCGGATGGCAATCAGCCCCAGCATTTT.

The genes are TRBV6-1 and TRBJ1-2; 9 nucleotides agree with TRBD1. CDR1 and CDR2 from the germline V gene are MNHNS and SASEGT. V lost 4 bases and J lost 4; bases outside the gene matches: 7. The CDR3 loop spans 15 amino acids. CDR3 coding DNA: TGTGCCAGCAGTGCGGGGACAGGGCCCTCCTATGGCTACACCTTC. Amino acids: CASSAGTGPSYGYTF.

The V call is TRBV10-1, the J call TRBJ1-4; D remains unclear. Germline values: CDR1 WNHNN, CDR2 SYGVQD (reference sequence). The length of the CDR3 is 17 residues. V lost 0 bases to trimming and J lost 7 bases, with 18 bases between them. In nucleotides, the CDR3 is TGCGCCAGCAGTGAGTCTACGAGGCGGGGAATTGCTGAAAAACTGTTTTTT. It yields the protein CASSESTRRGIAEKLFF.

CDR3: CASSLGGWQGAGDTQYF. DNA for the CDR3: TGTGCCAGCAGCTTAGGTGGTTGGCAGGGGGCTGGAGATACGCAGTATTTT. This rearrangement joins TRBV11-1 to TRBJ2-3; 8 bases align to TRBD1. Unmatched junction bases numbered 11, after V lost 1 base and J lost 5 bases. Per germline, CDR1 SGHAT and CDR2 FQDESV (reference sequence). The CDR3 extends over 17 amino acids.

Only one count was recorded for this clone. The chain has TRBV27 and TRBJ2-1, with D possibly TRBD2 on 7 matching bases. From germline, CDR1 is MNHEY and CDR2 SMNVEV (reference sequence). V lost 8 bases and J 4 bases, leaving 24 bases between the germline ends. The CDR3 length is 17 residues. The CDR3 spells CASLPWGGQTLYNEQFF. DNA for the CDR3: TGTGCCAGCCTCCCGTGGGGGGGACAAACCTTATACAATGAGCAGTTCTTC.

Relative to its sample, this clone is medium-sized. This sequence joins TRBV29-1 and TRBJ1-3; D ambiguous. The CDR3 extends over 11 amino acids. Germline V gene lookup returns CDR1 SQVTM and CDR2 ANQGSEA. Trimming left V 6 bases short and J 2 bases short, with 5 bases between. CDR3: CSVQAGNTIYF. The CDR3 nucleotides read TGCAGCGTCCAAGCTGGAAACACCATATATTTT. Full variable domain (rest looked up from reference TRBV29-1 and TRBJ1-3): SAVISQKPSRDICQRGTSLTIQCQVDSQVTMMFWYRQQPGQSLTLIATANQGSEATYESGFVIDKFPISRPNLTFSTLTVSNMSPEDSSIYLCSVQAGNTIYFGEGSWLTVV.

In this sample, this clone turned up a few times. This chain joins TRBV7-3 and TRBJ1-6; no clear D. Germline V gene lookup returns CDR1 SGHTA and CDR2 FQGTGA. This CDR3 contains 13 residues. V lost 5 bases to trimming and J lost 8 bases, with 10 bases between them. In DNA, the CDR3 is TGTGCCAGCAGCACGACCGGTTATTCACCCCTCCACTTT. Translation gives CASSTTGYSPLHF.

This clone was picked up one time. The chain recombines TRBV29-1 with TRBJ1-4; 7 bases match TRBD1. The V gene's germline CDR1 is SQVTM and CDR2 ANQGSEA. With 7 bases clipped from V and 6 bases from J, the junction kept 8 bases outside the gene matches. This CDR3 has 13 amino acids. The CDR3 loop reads CSAEGGHDEKLFF. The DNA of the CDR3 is TGCAGCGCCGAAGGGGGCCATGATGAAAAACTGTTTTTT.

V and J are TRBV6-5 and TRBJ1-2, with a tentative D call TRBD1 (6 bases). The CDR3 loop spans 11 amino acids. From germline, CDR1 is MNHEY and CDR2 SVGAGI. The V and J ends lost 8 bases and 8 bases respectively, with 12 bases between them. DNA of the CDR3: TGTGCCAGCCGGGGGGGCTACGGCTACACCTTC. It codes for CASRGGYGYTF.

DNA of the CDR3: TGCGCCAGCAGCCAGGACAGGCCCACAGGTTCACCCCTCCACTTT. Its translation: CASSQDRPTGSPLHF. The chain employs TRBV5-1 and TRBJ1-6, with 7 bases aligning to TRBD1. The CDR3 loop spans 15 amino acids. From germline, CDR1 is SGHRS and CDR2 YFSETQ. The V and J ends lost 4 bases and 9 bases, in that order; junction bases with no gene match: 10.

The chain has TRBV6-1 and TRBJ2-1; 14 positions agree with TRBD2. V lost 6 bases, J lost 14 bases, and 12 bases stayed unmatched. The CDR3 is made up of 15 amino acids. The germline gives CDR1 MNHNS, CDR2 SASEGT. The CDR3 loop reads CASRTGTSGGLAKFF. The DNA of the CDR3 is TGTGCCAGCAGAACCGGGACTAGCGGGGGTCTGGCTAAGTTCTTC.

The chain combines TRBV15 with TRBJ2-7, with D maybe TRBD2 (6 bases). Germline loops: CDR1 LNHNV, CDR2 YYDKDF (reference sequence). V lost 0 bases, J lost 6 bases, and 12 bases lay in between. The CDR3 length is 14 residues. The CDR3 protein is CATSRDQGGSEQYF. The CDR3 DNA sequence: TGTGCCACCAGCAGAGATCAAGGAGGGAGCGAGCAGTACTTC.

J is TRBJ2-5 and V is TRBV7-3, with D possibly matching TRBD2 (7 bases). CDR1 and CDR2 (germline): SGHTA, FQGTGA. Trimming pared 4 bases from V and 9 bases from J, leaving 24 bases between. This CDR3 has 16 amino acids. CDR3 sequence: CASSSQGGSGGGAQYF. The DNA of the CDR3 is TGTGCCAGCAGCTCGCAGGGAGGAAGCGGAGGGGGGGCCCAGTACTTC.

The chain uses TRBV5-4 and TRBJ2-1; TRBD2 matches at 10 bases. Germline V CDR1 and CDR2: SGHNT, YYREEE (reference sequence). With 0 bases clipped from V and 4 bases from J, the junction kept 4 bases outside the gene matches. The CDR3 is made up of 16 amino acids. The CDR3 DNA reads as TGTGCCAGCAGCTTGGCAAGCGGGGGGGGTTACAATGAGCAGTTCTTC. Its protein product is CASSLASGGGYNEQFF.

CDR3 bases: TGTGCCAGCAGCCAAAGCGGCGCGTGGACCCAGTACTTC. Protein: CASSQSGAWTQYF. This sequence joins TRBV7-2 and TRBJ2-5; perhaps TRBD2 as D (5 bases). Germline loops: CDR1 SGHTA, CDR2 FQGNSA. The germline V and J ends were trimmed by 5 bases and 7 bases, with 14 bases remaining between them. The CDR3 has 13 amino acids.

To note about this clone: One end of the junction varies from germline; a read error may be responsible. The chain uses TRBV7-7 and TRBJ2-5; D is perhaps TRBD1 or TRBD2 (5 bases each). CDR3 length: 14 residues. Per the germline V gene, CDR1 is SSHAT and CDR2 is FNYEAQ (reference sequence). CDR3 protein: CASSPGAFQETQYF. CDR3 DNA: TGTGCTAGCAGCCCCGGGGCCTTTCAAGAGACCCAGTACTTC.

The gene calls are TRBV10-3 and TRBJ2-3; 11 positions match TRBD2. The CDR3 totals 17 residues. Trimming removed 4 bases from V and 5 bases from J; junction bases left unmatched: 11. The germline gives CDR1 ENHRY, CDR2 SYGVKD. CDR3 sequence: CAISGGSGGAVGDTQYF. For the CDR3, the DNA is TGTGCCATCAGTGGAGGTAGCGGGGGGGCGGTGGGAGATACGCAGTATTTT.